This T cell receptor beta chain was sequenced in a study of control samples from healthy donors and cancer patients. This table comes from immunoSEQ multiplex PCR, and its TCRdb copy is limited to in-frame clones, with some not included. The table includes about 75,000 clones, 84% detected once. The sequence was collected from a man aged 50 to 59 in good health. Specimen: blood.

CDR3 region: CAISESWTDSNQPQHF. The CDR3 nucleotides are TGTGCCATCAGTGAGTCGTGGACAGATAGCAATCAGCCCCAGCATTTT. The chain has TRBV10-3 and TRBJ1-5; D is perhaps TRBD1 (6 bases). In germline, CDR1 is ENHRY, CDR2 SYGVKD. The CDR3 runs to 16 residues. With 0 bases removed from V and 0 bases from J, the gap between germline ends came to 9 bases.